This record concerns one T cell receptor beta chain sequence. This record comes from a study of PD-1 blockade in classical Hodgkin lymphoma. CDR3 size: 13 residues. V lost 2 bases and J 6 bases, leaving 14 bases between the germline ends. Germline V gene data show CDR1 as GTSNPN and CDR2 as SVGIG (reference sequence). The method was immunoSEQ multiplex PCR; TCRdb's version includes in-frame clones alone and lacks a portion of them. The sample records approximately 99,000 clones, about four fifths being singletons. Each patient's relapse followed autologous stem cell transplantation, and brentuximab vedotin exposure varied.

The source was peripheral blood mononuclear cells (PBMCs), collected before the second cycle of nivolumab. This chain connects TRBV30 to TRBJ2-7; no clear D. The source is a human donor with classical Hodgkin lymphoma. CDR3 in amino acids: CAWSPWQDGEQYF. CDR3 coding DNA: TGTGCCTGGAGTCCGTGGCAGGACGGCGAGCAGTACTTC.